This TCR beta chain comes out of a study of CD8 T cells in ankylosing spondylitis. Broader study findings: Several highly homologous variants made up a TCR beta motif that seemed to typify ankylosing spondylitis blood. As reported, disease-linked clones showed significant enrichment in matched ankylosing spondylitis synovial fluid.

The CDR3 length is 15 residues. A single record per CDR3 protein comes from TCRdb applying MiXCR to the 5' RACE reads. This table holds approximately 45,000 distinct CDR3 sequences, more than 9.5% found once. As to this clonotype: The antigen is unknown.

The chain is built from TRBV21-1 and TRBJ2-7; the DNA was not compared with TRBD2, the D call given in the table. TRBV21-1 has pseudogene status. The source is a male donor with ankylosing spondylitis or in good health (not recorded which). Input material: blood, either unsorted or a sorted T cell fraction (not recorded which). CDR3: CASRGPTFNTYEQYF. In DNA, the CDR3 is TGTGCCAGCAGGGGCCCGACATTCAATACCTACGAGCAGTACTTC.